The source of this T cell receptor (beta chain) is a study of T-cell memory formation after mild COVID-19. Whole-study context: TCR clusters were largely donor specific. Broader study findings: Mainly in CM and EM were contracting CD4+ clones; CD8+ were in EMRA. Later expanders leaned CD4+, whereas day 15 to 85 contracting clones were balanced CD4/CD8. A second wave of clones peaked on day 37, and their SARS-CoV-2 specificity went unconfirmed.

In this sample, this clonotype turned up a few times. Its antigen is not known. Using its own MiXCR run on the 5' RACE reads, TCRdb lists one record per CDR3 protein. This sample has around 310,000 distinct CDR3 sequences; roughly 15% occur once, and the top ten carry approximately 20%. This TCR derives from a man aged 18 to 35 who had mild COVID-19 (a few samples of this study predate the infection). Cell type and time point are not known. The sample was PBMCs or a T cell subset sorted from them (not recorded which).

CDR3 DNA sequence: TGTGCCAGCAAAGAATCCGTTTACTTCTACGAGCAGTACGTC. Encoded protein: CASKESVYFYEQYV. The J gene is TRBJ2-7, the V gene TRBV6-5; no clear D gene. V lost 7 bases and J lost 3, with 16 bases in between. Per germline, CDR1 MNHEY and CDR2 SVGAGI. This CDR3 is 14 amino acids long.